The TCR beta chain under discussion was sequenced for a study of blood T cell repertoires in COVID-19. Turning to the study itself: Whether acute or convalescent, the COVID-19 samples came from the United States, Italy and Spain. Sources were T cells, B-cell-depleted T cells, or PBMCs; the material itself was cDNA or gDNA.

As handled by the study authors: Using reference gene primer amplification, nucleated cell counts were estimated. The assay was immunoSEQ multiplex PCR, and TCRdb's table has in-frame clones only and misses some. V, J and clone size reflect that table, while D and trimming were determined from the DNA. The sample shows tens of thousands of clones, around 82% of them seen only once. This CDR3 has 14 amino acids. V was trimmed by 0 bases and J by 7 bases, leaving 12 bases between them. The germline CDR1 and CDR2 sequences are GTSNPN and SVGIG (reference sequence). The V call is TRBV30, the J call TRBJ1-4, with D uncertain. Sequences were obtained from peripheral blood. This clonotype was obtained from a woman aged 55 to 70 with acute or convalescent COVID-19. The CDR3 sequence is CAWSVEGSGEKLFF. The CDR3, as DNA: TGTGCCTGGAGTGTAGAAGGGAGTGGTGAAAAACTGTTTTTT. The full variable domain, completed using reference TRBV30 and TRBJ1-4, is SQTIHQWPATLVQPVGSPLSLECTVEGTSNPNLYWYRQAAGRGLQLLFYSVGIGQISSEVPQNLSASRPQDRQFILSSKKLLLSDSGFYLCAWSVEGSGEKLFFGSGTQLSVL.